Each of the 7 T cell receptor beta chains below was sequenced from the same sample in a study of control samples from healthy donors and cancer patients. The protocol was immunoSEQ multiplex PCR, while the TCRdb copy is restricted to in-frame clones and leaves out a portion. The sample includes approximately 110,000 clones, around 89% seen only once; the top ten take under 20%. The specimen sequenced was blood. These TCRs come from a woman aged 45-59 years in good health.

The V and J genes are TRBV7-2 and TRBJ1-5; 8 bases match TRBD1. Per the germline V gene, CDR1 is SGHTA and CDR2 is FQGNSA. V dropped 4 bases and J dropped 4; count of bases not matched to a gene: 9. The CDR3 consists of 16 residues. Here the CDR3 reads CASSSTGQGQNQPQHF. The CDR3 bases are TGTGCCAGCAGCTCAACAGGACAGGGACAGAATCAGCCCCAGCATTTT.

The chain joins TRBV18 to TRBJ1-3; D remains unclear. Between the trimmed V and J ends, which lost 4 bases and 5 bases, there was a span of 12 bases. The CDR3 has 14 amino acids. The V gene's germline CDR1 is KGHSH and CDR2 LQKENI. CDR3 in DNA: TGTGCCAGCTCACTCCCCATGGCCCGAAACACCATATATTTT. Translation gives CASSLPMARNTIYF.

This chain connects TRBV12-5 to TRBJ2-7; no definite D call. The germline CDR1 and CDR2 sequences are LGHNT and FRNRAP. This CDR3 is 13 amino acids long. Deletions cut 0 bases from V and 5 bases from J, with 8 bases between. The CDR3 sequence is CASGLVVQNEQYF. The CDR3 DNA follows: TGTGCTAGTGGTTTGGTAGTTCAGAACGAGCAGTACTTC.

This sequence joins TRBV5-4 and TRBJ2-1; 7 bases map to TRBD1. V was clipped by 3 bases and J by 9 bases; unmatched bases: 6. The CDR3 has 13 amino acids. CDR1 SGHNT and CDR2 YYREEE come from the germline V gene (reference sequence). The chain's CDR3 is CASSWTGSSEQFF. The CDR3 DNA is TGTGCCAGCAGCTGGACAGGTAGTAGTGAGCAGTTCTTC.

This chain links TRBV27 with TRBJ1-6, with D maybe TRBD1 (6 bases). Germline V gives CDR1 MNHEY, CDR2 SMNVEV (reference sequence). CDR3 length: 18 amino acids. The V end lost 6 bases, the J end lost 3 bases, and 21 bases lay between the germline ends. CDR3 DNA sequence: TGTGCCAGCAGGTTCATCGGTGGGACATATGGCTATAATTCACCCCTCCACTTT. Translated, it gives CASRFIGGTYGYNSPLHF.

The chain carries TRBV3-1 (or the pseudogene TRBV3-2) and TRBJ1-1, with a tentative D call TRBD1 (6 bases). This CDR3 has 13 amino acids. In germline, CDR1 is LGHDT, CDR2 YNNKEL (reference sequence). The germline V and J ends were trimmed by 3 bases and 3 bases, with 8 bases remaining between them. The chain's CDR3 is CASSHGQHTEAFF. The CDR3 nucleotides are TGTGCCAGCAGCCACGGACAGCACACTGAAGCTTTCTTT.

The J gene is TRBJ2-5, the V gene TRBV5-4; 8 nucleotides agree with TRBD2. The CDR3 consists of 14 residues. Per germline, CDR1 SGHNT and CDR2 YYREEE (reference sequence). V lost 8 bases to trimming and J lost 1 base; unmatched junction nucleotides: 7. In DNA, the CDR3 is TGTGCCAGTTCAGTCGGGGGGGGCCAAGAGACCCAGTACTTC. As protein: CASSVGGGQETQYF.